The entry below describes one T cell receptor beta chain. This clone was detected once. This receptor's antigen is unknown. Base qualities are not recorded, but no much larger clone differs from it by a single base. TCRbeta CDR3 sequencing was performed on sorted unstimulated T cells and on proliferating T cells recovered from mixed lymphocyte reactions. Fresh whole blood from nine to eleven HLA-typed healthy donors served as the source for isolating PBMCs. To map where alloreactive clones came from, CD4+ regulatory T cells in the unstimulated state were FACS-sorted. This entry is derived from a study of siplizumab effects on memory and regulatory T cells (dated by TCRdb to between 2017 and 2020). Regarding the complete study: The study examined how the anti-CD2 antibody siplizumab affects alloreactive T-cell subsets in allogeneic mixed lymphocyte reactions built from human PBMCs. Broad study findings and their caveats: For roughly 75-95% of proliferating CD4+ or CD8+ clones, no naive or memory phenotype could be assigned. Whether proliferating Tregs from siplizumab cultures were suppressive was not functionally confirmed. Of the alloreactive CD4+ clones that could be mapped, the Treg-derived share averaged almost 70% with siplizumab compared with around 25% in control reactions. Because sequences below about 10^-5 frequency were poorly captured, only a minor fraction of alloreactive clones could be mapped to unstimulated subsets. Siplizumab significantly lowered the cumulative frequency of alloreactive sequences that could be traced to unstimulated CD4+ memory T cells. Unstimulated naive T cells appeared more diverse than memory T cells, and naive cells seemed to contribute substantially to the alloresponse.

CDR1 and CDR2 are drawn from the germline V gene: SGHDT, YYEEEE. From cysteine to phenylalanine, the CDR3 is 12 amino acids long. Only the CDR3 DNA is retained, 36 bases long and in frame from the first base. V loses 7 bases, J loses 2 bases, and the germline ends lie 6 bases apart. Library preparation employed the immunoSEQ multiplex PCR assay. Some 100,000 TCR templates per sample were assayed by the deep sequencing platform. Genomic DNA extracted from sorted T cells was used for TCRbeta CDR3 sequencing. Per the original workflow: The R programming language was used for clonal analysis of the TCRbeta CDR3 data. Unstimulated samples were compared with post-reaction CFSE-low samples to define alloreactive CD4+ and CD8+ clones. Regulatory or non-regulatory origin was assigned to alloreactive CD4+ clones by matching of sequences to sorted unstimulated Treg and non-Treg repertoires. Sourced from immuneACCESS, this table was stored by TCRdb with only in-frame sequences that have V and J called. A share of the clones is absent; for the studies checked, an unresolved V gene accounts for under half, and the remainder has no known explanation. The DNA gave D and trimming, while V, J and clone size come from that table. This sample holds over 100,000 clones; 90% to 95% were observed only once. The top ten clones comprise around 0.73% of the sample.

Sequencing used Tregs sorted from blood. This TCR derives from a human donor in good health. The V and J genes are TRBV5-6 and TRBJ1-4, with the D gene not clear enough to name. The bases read TGTGCCAGCGGAGTCACTAATGAAAAACTGTTTTTT. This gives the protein CASGVTNEKLFF.